This passage covers 22 T cell receptor beta chains from one sample sequenced in a study of regulatory T cells in long-lasting Graves disease. Time point: newly diagnosed GD, antithyroid drugs for less than 3 months. RNA isolated from PBMCs was used to make the TCR library. Researchers made TCR beta libraries by using iRepertoire HTBI primers and running Arm-PCR on CDR3 regions. MiXCR was run by TCRdb on the multiplex PCR reads, yielding one entry per CDR3 protein. In the table there are roughly 500,000 distinct CDR3 sequences, roughly 13% of which are singletons. In addition, the sample was reused for a study of T cells in Graves' hyperthyroidism and ophthalmopathy.

This material consisted of peripheral blood mononuclear cells (PBMCs), taken at new diagnosis, from a patient treated with antithyroid drugs. These receptors all stem from a young man with Graves disease.

A note on this clonotype: Given a far larger clone just one base away, this is likely a sequencing read error. The chain combines TRBV6-1 with TRBJ2-4; 7 bases match TRBD2. TRBJ2-1 matches the DNA end more closely, so the J call is doubtful. This CDR3 has 13 amino acids. Germline V CDR1 and CDR2: MNHNS, SASEGT. The CDR3 DNA sequence: TGTGCCAGCAGCCGGGGGGACGTTGGTGGGCAGTTCTTC. This gives the protein CASSRGDVGGQFF.

Ten or more counts support this clonotype. The V gene is TRBV28, the J gene TRBJ1-5; possible D gene TRBD1, 6 bases. V shed 5 bases and J shed 4 bases, with 18 bases lying between them. Germline V CDR1 and CDR2: MDHEN, SYDVKM. This CDR3 has 16 amino acids. Written as DNA, the CDR3 is TGTGCCAGCAGTCAAGGAGGGGCAGGGGAAAATCAGCCCCAGCATTTT. This codes for CASSQGGAGENQPQHF.

This sequence joins TRBV7-9 and TRBJ2-3, with D perhaps TRBD1 or TRBD2 (5 bases each). The CDR3 is 14 amino acids. V was pared by 4 bases and J by 1 base, with 9 bases between. Germline V gives CDR1 SEHNR, CDR2 FQNEAQ (reference sequence). DNA of the CDR3: TGTGCCAGCAGCTCTGAGGGGCGCACAGATACGCAGTATTTT. Protein sequence: CASSSEGRTDTQYF.

This clonotype appeared many times. The genes are TRBV27 and TRBJ2-5; D is perhaps TRBD1 or TRBD2 (5 bases each). Deletions cut 5 bases from V and 5 bases from J, with 18 bases between. The germline gives CDR1 MNHEY, CDR2 SMNVEV (reference sequence). CDR3 length: 15 residues. The CDR3 coding sequence is TGTGCCAGCAGTCCAGCACTAGGGACGGAGGAGACCCAGTACTTC. This sequence encodes CASSPALGTEETQYF.

This clonotype has ten or more counts. V is TRBV24-1 and J is TRBJ1-5; D possibly corresponds to TRBD1 (6 bases). The CDR3 totals 14 residues. Germline-derived CDR1 and CDR2 are KGHDR and SFDVKD. V was cut by 3 bases and J by 4 bases, with 9 bases left in between. CDR3 in amino acids: CATSDIGQNQPQHF. CDR3 DNA: TGTGCCACCAGTGATATCGGACAGAATCAGCCCCAGCATTTT.

This clonotype was found many times. The V call is TRBV27, the J call TRBJ2-3; D gene unclear. Germline V gene data show CDR1 as MNHEY and CDR2 as SMNVEV (reference sequence). V dropped 0 bases and J dropped 0 bases, with 4 bases sitting between them. The CDR3 has 14 residues. The CDR3 is CASSLSDSTDTQYF. DNA for the CDR3: TGTGCCAGCAGTTTATCGGATAGCACAGATACGCAGTATTTT.

The CDR3 spells CATSRAPGLAGEGFSYEQFF. The CDR3 DNA sequence: TGTGCCACCAGCAGGGCCCCAGGACTAGCGGGAGAGGGGTTTAGTTATGAGCAGTTCTTC. The J gene is TRBJ2-1, the V gene TRBV15, with 13 nucleotides matching TRBD2. CDR3 size: 20 residues. Germline CDR1 is LNHNV and CDR2 is YYDKDF (reference sequence). V was clipped by 3 bases and J by 8 bases; unmatched bases: 19.

Many counts were recorded for this clonotype. The CDR3 DNA follows: TGTGCCTGGAGTGTAAGCGGAGCCTACGAGCAGTACTTC. Its protein product is CAWSVSGAYEQYF. V is TRBV30 and J is TRBJ2-7; D may be TRBD2 (5 bases). Per the germline V gene, CDR1 is GTSNPN and CDR2 is SVGIG (reference sequence). This CDR3 has 13 amino acids. The germline V and J ends were trimmed by 0 bases and 2 bases, with 8 bases remaining between them.

The sample holds many counts of this clonotype. The CDR3 bases are TGCAGCGTTGCCCCGGGAGGCCTATACAATGAGCAGTTCTTC. It codes for CSVAPGGLYNEQFF. This chain links TRBV29-1 with TRBJ2-1; TRBD2 matches at 7 bases. Losses at the gene ends were 4 bases for V and 4 bases for J; bases not matched to a gene: 7. The germline V gene encodes CDR1 SQVTM and CDR2 ANQGSEA. The CDR3 extends over 14 amino acids.

This clonotype was found many times. The V and J genes are TRBV20-1 and TRBJ2-7; D is undetermined. This CDR3 is built from 15 residues. The V end was cut by 1 base, the J end by 0 bases, with 13 bases between. Germline V gives CDR1 DFQATT, CDR2 SNEGSKA (reference sequence). The CDR3 reads CSARGGPGSSYEQYF. CDR3 bases: TGCAGTGCTAGAGGCGGTCCGGGCAGCTCCTACGAGCAGTACTTC.

This clonotype was counted ten times or more. V gene TRBV6-4 combines with J gene TRBJ1-1, with TRBD1 identical over 7 bases. CDR1 is MRHNA, CDR2 SNTAGT, per germline. V shed 6 bases and J 1 base; nucleotides not matched to a gene: 5. This CDR3 is 14 amino acids long. CDR3 in amino acids: CASRRDRANTEAFF. Written as DNA, the CDR3 is TGTGCCAGCAGGCGCGACAGGGCGAACACTGAAGCTTTCTTT.

In this sample, this clonotype turned up many times. The CDR3 nucleotides read TGTGCCAGCAGTGAAGCGCAACGGGCTTCCTACGAGCAGTACTTC. It encodes CASSEAQRASYEQYF. The J gene is TRBJ2-7, the V gene TRBV2, with no clear D. From germline, CDR1 is SNHLY and CDR2 FYNNEI. The CDR3 is 15 amino acids. Between the trimmed V and J ends, which lost 0 bases and 1 base, there was a span of 10 bases.

This clonotype was recorded at least ten times. In DNA, the CDR3 is TGTGCCATCAGCCGGGATAATGACCAAGAGACCCAGTACTTC. Protein product: CAISRDNDQETQYF. The chain couples TRBV10-3 to TRBJ2-5, with TRBD2 as a possible D gene (5 bases). This CDR3 is 14 amino acids long. Trimming took 6 bases from V and 0 from J, leaving 11 bases between them. Germline assignment: CDR1 ENHRY and CDR2 SYGVKD.

Of note for this clonotype: This may be a read error, as it is one base from a much larger clone. The J gene is TRBJ2-1, the V gene TRBV24-1; 11 bases are a match to TRBD2. The germline V gene encodes CDR1 KGHDR and CDR2 SFDVKD. There are 16 residues in the CDR3. In DNA form, the CDR3 reads TGTACCACCAGTGCTACACTAGCGGGAGCGGCCAATGAGCAGTTCTTC. Translation: CTTSATLAGAANEQFF.

With regard to this clonotype: Relative to the germline gene, one junction end is altered; a read error may explain this. V gene TRBV20-1 combines with J gene TRBJ2-3, with a tentative D call TRBD2 (6 bases). The germline gives CDR1 DFQATT, CDR2 SNEGSKA (reference sequence). The CDR3 loop spans 14 amino acids. The CDR3 nucleotides are TGCAGTGCTTTTGGGGACTTGATCACAGATACGCTGTATTTT. Protein sequence: CSAFGDLITDTLYF.

This clonotype was counted many times. The genes are TRBV2 and TRBJ1-1; no clear D. Germline V gives CDR1 SNHLY, CDR2 FYNNEI. CDR3 length: 16 residues. Deletions cut 7 bases from V and 4 bases from J, with 22 bases between. CDR3 DNA sequence: TGTGCCAGCAATCCGGAACCGGTGTACCCCGGCACTGAAGCTTTCTTT. This codes for CASNPEPVYPGTEAFF.

DNA of the CDR3: TGTGCCAGCAGCGTAGCTACCAGCGGGAGGTCCCCGCTTACATACAATGAGCAGTTCTTC. Amino acids: CASSVATSGRSPLTYNEQFF. J is TRBJ2-1 and V is TRBV9, with 9 bases fitting TRBD2. The ends lost 0 bases at V and 4 bases at J; junction bases unmatched: 17. This CDR3 contains 20 residues. Germline lookup yields CDR1 SGDLS and CDR2 YYNGEE.

This clonotype was found a few times. The rearrangement uses TRBV4-1 and TRBJ1-5; D remains ambiguous. This CDR3 is built from 14 residues. Trimming pared 0 bases from V and 1 base from J, leaving 4 bases between. Germline V lookup: CDR1 MGHRA, CDR2 YSYEKL. CDR3 residues: CASSQERSNQPQHF. CDR3 coding DNA: TGCGCCAGCAGCCAAGAGCGGAGCAATCAGCCCCAGCATTTT.

This clonotype occurred many times. The CDR3 sequence: CSARETSGITETQYF. In nucleotides, the CDR3 is TGCAGTGCTAGAGAAACTAGCGGGATAACAGAGACCCAGTACTTC. The V gene is TRBV20-1, the J gene TRBJ2-5, with TRBD2 matching 10 bases. The germline CDR1 and CDR2 sequences are DFQATT and SNEGSKA (reference sequence). This CDR3 is 15 amino acids long. The trim removed 0 bases at V and 4 bases at J, leaving 5 bases unmatched.

In its sample, this clonotype was seen many times. This chain connects TRBV12-3 or TRBV12-4 to TRBJ1-4; TRBD1 matches 7 bases. This CDR3 region has 14 residues. J gave up 4 bases and V 6 bases, and 5 bases lay outside the gene matches. DNA of the CDR3: TGTGCCAGCAGGCCGGGACAGATTAATGAAAAACTGTTTTTT. It is translated as CASRPGQINEKLFF.

This clonotype was picked up many times. The chain's CDR3 is CASSSLNGGTQYF. For the CDR3, the DNA is TGTGCCAGCAGTTCGCTTAATGGCGGGACCCAGTACTTC. The chain has TRBV12-3 or TRBV12-4 and TRBJ2-5; D unclear. The CDR3 consists of 13 residues. The V end lost 4 bases, the J end lost 7 bases, and 13 bases lay between the germline ends.

This clonotype occurred many times. The V gene is TRBV20-1, the J gene TRBJ2-3; TRBD2 might be the D (7 bases). Deletions cut 6 bases from V and 6 bases from J, with 16 bases between. CDR1 DFQATT and CDR2 SNEGSKA come from the germline V gene (reference sequence). CDR3 length: 13 amino acids. The CDR3 region is CSADEAGADTQYF. Written as DNA, the CDR3 is TGCAGTGCCGACGAGGCGGGGGCCGATACGCAGTATTTT.